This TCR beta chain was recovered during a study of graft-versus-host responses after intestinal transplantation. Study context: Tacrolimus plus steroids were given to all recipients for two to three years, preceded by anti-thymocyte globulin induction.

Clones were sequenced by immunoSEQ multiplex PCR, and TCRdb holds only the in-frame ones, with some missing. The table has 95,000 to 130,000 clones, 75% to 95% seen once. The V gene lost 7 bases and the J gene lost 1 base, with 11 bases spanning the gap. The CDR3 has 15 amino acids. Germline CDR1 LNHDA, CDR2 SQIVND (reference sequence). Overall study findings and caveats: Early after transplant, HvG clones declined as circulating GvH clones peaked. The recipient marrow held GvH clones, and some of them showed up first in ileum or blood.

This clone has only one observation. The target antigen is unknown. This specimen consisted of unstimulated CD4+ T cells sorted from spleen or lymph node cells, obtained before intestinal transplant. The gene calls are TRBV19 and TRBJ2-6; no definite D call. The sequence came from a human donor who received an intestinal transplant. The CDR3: CASMRPSSGANVLTF. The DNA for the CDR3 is TGTGCCAGTATGCGGCCCTCGTCTGGGGCCAACGTCCTGACTTTC.